This T cell receptor (beta chain) was sequenced during a study of CD8 T cells in Susac syndrome. With random hexamers, reverse transcription was performed on roughly 0.5 to 1 ug of RNA. TCRdb reanalysed the immunoSEQ multiplex PCR reads using MiXCR and keeps one entry per CDR3 protein. Of 300,000 to 350,000 distinct CDR3 sequences listed, just over 90% are singletons. Germline-derived CDR1 and CDR2 are SGHRS and YFSETQ. The CDR3 extends over 17 amino acids. Between the trimmed V and J ends, which lost 0 bases and 4 bases, there was a span of 19 bases. Negative isolation was applied to CD8+ and CD4+ T cells, and FACS enrichment was applied to TEMRA cells.

V usage is TRBV5-1 and J usage is TRBJ2-5; D may be TRBD1 or TRBD2 (7 bases each). The source material was CD4+ T cells from PBMCs. The receptor was isolated from a human donor with multiple sclerosis. In DNA, the CDR3 is TGCGCCAGCAGCTTGGAAGCGGGACAGCAGGTTGGAGAGACCCAGTACTTC. It specifies CASSLEAGQQVGETQYF.